Following are 21 T cell receptor beta chains from one sample sequenced in a study of blood T cell repertoires in COVID-19. This table comes from immunoSEQ multiplex PCR, and its TCRdb copy is limited to in-frame clones, with some not included. The sample consists of about 380,000 clones, roughly 80% of them appearing once. What was sequenced was peripheral blood. The source of these receptors is a human donor with acute or convalescent COVID-19. The donor label of this sample is uncertain.

The chain couples TRBV27 to TRBJ1-5; TRBD1 is a possible D gene (5 bases). Germline CDR1 MNHEY, CDR2 SMNVEV (reference sequence). CDR3 length: 15 residues. V dropped 6 bases and J dropped 3 bases, with 15 bases sitting between them. The CDR3 DNA sequence: TGTGCCAGCAGCTCGGCGGGGGGGTTCAATCAGCCCCAGCATTTT. Protein product: CASSSAGGFNQPQHF.

DNA for the CDR3: TGTGCCAGCAGCCAAGAGGCAAGGAGATCCTATGGCTACACCTTC. Its translation is CASSQEARRSYGYTF. J is TRBJ1-2 and V is TRBV3-1 (or the pseudogene TRBV3-2); D is ambiguous. Germline-derived CDR1 and CDR2 are LGHDT and YNNKEL (reference sequence). This CDR3 spans 15 amino acids. Trimming took off 0 bases at V and 4 bases at J, with 12 bases between the two ends.

This clone was counted a single time. The rearrangement uses TRBV27 and TRBJ2-2, with 8 bases fitting TRBD2. Germline loops: CDR1 MNHEY, CDR2 SMNVEV (reference sequence). The junction had 6 bases not matched to a gene; V was cut back by 2 bases and J by 1 base. The CDR3 contains 17 residues. In nucleotides, the CDR3 is TGTGCCAGCAGTTTAATCCTAACTAGCGGGAACACCGGGGAGCTGTTTTTT. Translating it yields CASSLILTSGNTGELFF.

As DNA, the CDR3 is TGTGCCAGCAGCCACAGGGGGAAGGGTAATGGCTACACCTTC. Its protein product is CASSHRGKGNGYTF. The chain employs TRBV3-1 (or the pseudogene TRBV3-2) and TRBJ1-2; the match to TRBD1 covers 7 bases. V was pared by 3 bases and J by 6 bases, with 7 bases of the junction left unmatched. The germline CDR1 and CDR2 sequences are LGHDT and YNNKEL (reference sequence). The CDR3 extends over 14 amino acids.

Comments on this clone: Other nucleotide sequences from this sample produce the same CDR3. The chain joins TRBV11-2 to TRBJ1-1; D is possibly TRBD1 (6 bases). CDR1 is SGHAT and CDR2 is FQNNGV in the germline V gene. The V gene lost 0 bases and the J gene lost 1 base, with 12 bases spanning the gap. This CDR3 is 16 amino acids long. The CDR3 loop reads CASSLDPRGGNTEAFF. Here the CDR3 DNA reads TGTGCCAGCAGCTTAGATCCGAGGGGGGGGAACACTGAAGCTTTCTTT.

The J gene is TRBJ2-2, the V gene TRBV5-1, with 7 positions matching TRBD1. The V gene's germline CDR1 is SGHRS and CDR2 YFSETQ. The CDR3 covers 16 residues. J was trimmed by 1 base and V by 0 bases; bases with no gene match: 3. The CDR3 reads CASSLATGVNTGELFF. CDR3 coding DNA: TGCGCCAGCAGCTTGGCAACAGGGGTGAACACCGGGGAGCTGTTTTTT. Together with reference TRBV5-1 and TRBJ2-2, the CDR3 gives the full variable domain: KAGVTQTPRYLIKTRGQQVTLSCSPISGHRSVSWYQQTPGQGLQFLFEYFSETQRNKGNFPGRFSGRQFSNSRSEMNVSTLELGDSALYLCASSLATGVNTGELFFGEGSRLTVL.

This chain joins TRBV15 and TRBJ2-1; TRBD1 matches 7 bases. V lost 3 bases to trimming and J lost 0 bases; unmatched junction nucleotides: 2. Germline assignment: CDR1 LNHNV and CDR2 YYDKDF (reference sequence). CDR3 length: 15 residues. CDR3 sequence: CATSRRTGSYNEQFF. The DNA for the CDR3 is TGTGCCACCAGCAGGAGGACAGGCTCCTACAATGAGCAGTTCTTC. The complete variable domain, with remaining parts taken from reference TRBV15 and TRBJ2-1, reads DAMVIQNPRYQVTQFGKPVTLSCSQTLNHNVMYWYQQKSSQAPKLLFHYYDKDFNNEADTPDNFQSRRPNTSFCFLDIRSPGLGDTAMYLCATSRRTGSYNEQFFGPGTRLTVL.

CDR3 sequence reads: CASSQAAGVSYEQYF. The CDR3 DNA reads as TGTGCCAGCAGCCAGGCGGCGGGGGTTTCCTACGAGCAGTACTTC. This chain joins TRBV4-2 and TRBJ2-7, with TRBD2 identical over 7 bases. The CDR3 is made up of 15 amino acids. In germline, CDR1 is LGHNA, CDR2 YNFKEQ. The V gene end was trimmed by 3 bases and the J gene end by 1 base; junction bases not matched to a gene: 6.

This clone came up once. J is TRBJ1-5 and V is TRBV2; 10 bases fit TRBD1. V lost 4 bases, J lost 0 bases, and 3 bases stayed unmatched. This CDR3 is built from 16 residues. Germline CDR1 is SNHLY and CDR2 is FYNNEI. The CDR3 bases are TGTGCCAGCAGTGGGGACAGGGGCGTTAGCAATCAGCCCCAGCATTTT. Amino acid sequence: CASSGDRGVSNQPQHF.

This chain links TRBV18 with TRBJ1-2, with 10 bases aligning to TRBD1. With 3 bases clipped from V and 6 bases from J, the junction kept 4 bases outside the gene matches. Per the germline V gene, CDR1 is KGHSH and CDR2 is LQKENI. CDR3 length: 14 residues. CDR3 residues: CASSPLDRGNGYTF. The CDR3 DNA reads TGTGCCAGCTCACCCCTGGACAGGGGGAATGGCTACACCTTC.

The sample holds a few counts of this clone. The CDR3 protein is CASSDRQGIGGYTF. The CDR3, as DNA: TGCGCCAGCAGCGACCGACAGGGAATCGGTGGCTACACCTTC. The rearrangement uses TRBV5-1 and TRBJ1-2, with 7 bases lining up with TRBD1. With 4 bases clipped from V and 7 bases from J, the junction kept 10 bases outside the gene matches. This CDR3 has 14 residues. Germline-derived CDR1 and CDR2 are SGHRS and YFSETQ.

The chain has TRBV30 and TRBJ1-1; D unclear. Germline-derived CDR1 and CDR2 are GTSNPN and SVGIG (reference sequence). This CDR3 is 14 amino acids long. With 2 bases removed from V and 1 base from J, the gap between germline ends came to 11 bases. This CDR3 is CAWSRKQQNTEAFF. CDR3 coding DNA: TGTGCCTGGAGTAGGAAACAGCAGAACACTGAAGCTTTCTTT.

The V call is TRBV3-1 (or the pseudogene TRBV3-2), the J call TRBJ2-2, with D hard to call. The CDR3 loop spans 15 amino acids. CDR1 LGHDT and CDR2 YNNKEL come from the germline V gene (reference sequence). The germline V and J ends were trimmed by 3 bases and 5 bases, with 13 bases remaining between them. The CDR3 loop is CASSQSLGRTGELFF. CDR3 DNA: TGTGCCAGCAGCCAGAGTCTAGGAAGGACCGGGGAGCTGTTTTTT.

V gene TRBV7-9 combines with J gene TRBJ2-1; TRBD2 matches at 9 bases. V dropped 7 bases and J dropped 7; count of bases not matched to a gene: 11. The germline gives CDR1 SEHNR, CDR2 FQNEAQ (reference sequence). This CDR3 has 15 residues. DNA for the CDR3: TGTGCCAGCACCCCTCCAGCGGGGGGAACTAATGAGCAGTTCTTC. Protein sequence: CASTPPAGGTNEQFF.

The gene calls are TRBV9 and TRBJ2-1; D is unresolved. This CDR3 spans 15 amino acids. CDR1 SGDLS and CDR2 YYNGEE come from the germline V gene. V dropped 3 bases and J dropped 5 bases, with 15 bases sitting between them. The CDR3 region has the DNA TGTGCCAGCAGCGCGGTCCCACCTCCCAACAATGAGCAGTTCTTC. This sequence encodes CASSAVPPPNNEQFF.

The V and J genes are TRBV25-1 and TRBJ2-2; 7 nucleotides agree with TRBD1. The CDR3 loop spans 16 amino acids. Germline V gives CDR1 MGHDK, CDR2 SYGVNS. V shed 2 bases, J shed 7 bases, and the junction held 10 bases outside the gene matches. For the CDR3, the DNA is TGTGCCAGCAGTGAAGAGACAGGGTTCTATCTCGGGGAGCTGTTTTTT. Translated, it gives CASSEETGFYLGELFF.

The rearrangement links TRBV7-7 to TRBJ2-7; D gene ambiguous. Trimming took off 1 base at V and 5 bases at J, with 9 bases between the two ends. CDR1 is SSHAT and CDR2 is FNYEAQ in the germline V gene (reference sequence). The CDR3 has 13 amino acids. The CDR3 DNA reads as TGTGCCAGCAGCTTAGATTTGAGGAACGAGCAGTACTTC. It specifies CASSLDLRNEQYF.

This CDR3 is CASSQDGGQLSNQPQHF. In nucleotides, the CDR3 is TGCGCCAGCAGCCAAGACGGGGGGCAGCTTAGCAATCAGCCCCAGCATTTT. The chain is built from TRBV4-1 and TRBJ1-5, with D tentatively TRBD1 (6 bases). V was clipped by 0 bases and J by 0 bases, with 12 bases between them. This CDR3 is 17 amino acids long. CDR1 and CDR2 from the germline V gene are MGHRA and YSYEKL.

The rearrangement uses TRBV6-6 and TRBJ1-2, with unresolved D. CDR1 is MNHNY, CDR2 SVGAGI, per germline (reference sequence). Trimming removed 6 bases at V and 0 bases at J, with 8 bases between. The CDR3 is 13 amino acids. The CDR3 loop reads CASSYTTNYGYTF. The DNA for the CDR3 is TGTGCCAGCAGCTATACTACTAACTATGGCTACACCTTC.

This chain links TRBV6-5 with TRBJ2-1; 8 positions match TRBD2. Germline trimming cut 7 bases from V and 10 bases from J; bases unmatched to any gene: 12. Germline lookup yields CDR1 MNHEY and CDR2 SVGAGI. CDR3 length: 14 residues. DNA of the CDR3: TGTGCCAGCAATTCCGGGCTAGCGGGCGGCGAGCAGTTCTTC. This gives the protein CASNSGLAGGEQFF.

The genes are TRBV7-2 and TRBJ1-2; tentative D call: TRBD1 (6 bases). V lost 5 bases, J lost 4 bases, and 11 bases lay in between. The CDR3 contains 13 residues. Germline-derived CDR1 and CDR2 are SGHTA and FQGNSA. This chain's CDR3 is CASSRRGPYGYTF. In DNA form, the CDR3 reads TGTGCCAGCAGCCGCAGGGGTCCCTATGGCTACACCTTC.